The TCR beta chain under discussion was sequenced for a study of blood T cell repertoires in COVID-19. Per the original methods: It was from reference gene primer amplification that nucleated cell counts were estimated. Sequencing used immunoSEQ multiplex PCR; TCRdb keeps in-frame clones, though not all of them. V, J and clone size reflect that table, while D and trimming were determined from the DNA. The sample has around 170,000 clones, 80% seen once; the top ten hold around 7%. In germline, CDR1 is SGHKS, CDR2 YYEKEE (reference sequence). The CDR3 is made up of 14 amino acids. Unmatched junction bases numbered 6, after V lost 3 bases and J lost 4 bases.

The clonotype was recovered from a man in his 70s with active or convalescent COVID-19. The source material was peripheral blood. The chain is built from TRBV5-5 and TRBJ1-1, with TRBD1 matching 7 bases. CDR3 in amino acids: CASSSLAGGTEAFF. The DNA for the CDR3 is TGTGCCAGCAGCTCCCTTGCAGGGGGCACTGAAGCTTTCTTT.